This TCR beta chain is drawn from a study of regulatory T cells in long-lasting Graves disease. This clonotype was recorded at least ten times. Time point here: persistent/refractory GD, antithyroid drugs over 5 years with positive TRAb. Extracted PBMC RNA gave rise to the TCR library. Investigators prepared the TCR beta libraries by applying iRepertoire HTBI primers and Arm-PCR of CDR3 regions. TCRdb called the multiplex PCR reads again in MiXCR, with one record for every CDR3 protein. The data show roughly 450,000 distinct CDR3 sequences, around a quarter seen once. Trimming stripped 1 base from V and 5 bases from J, with 17 bases between. The germline gives CDR1 LGHNT, CDR2 FRNRAP. CDR3 length: 16 residues.

This material consisted of peripheral blood mononuclear cells (PBMCs), taken when the disease was refractory, from a patient treated with antithyroid drugs. The sequence was obtained from a female donor with Graves disease. The chain is built from TRBV12-5 and TRBJ2-5; D might be TRBD2 (7 bases). The CDR3 nucleotides read TGTGCTAGTGGTTTGGGTTTTGGGGGGGCGTCGGAGACCCAGTACTTC. Translated: CASGLGFGGASETQYF.